This entry lists 9 T cell receptor beta chains sequenced from one sample in a study of blood T cell repertoires in COVID-19. The repertoire was sequenced with immunoSEQ multiplex PCR; TCRdb's copy has only in-frame clones and lacks some. The sample contains some 250,000 clones, more than 65% of which appear only once. Sequencing was performed on peripheral blood. The source is a woman aged 18-29 years with acute or convalescent COVID-19.

The genes are TRBV19 and TRBJ2-2, with 9 positions matching TRBD2. The J segment lost 7 bases and the V segment lost 6 bases, leaving 6 bases of the junction unmatched. The length of the CDR3 is 14 residues. Germline V lookup: CDR1 LNHDA, CDR2 SQIVND (reference sequence). The CDR3 bases are TGTGCCAGTAGGAAGCGGGAGGTTGTCGGGGAGCTGTTTTTT. Translation gives CASRKREVVGELFF.

This sequence joins TRBV10-1 and TRBJ1-1, with D possibly being TRBD1 (6 bases). CDR3 length: 13 residues. Between the trimmed V and J ends, which lost 6 bases and 2 bases, there was a span of 10 bases. Germline-derived CDR1 and CDR2 are WNHNN and SYGVQD (reference sequence). The CDR3 sequence: CASRVGHNTEAFF. The CDR3 coding sequence is TGCGCCAGCAGGGTGGGACACAACACTGAAGCTTTCTTT.

CDR3 loop: CASSLDGAGGTDTQYF. The CDR3 coding sequence is TGTGCCAGCAGCTTAGACGGGGCAGGGGGCACAGATACGCAGTATTTT. The chain uses TRBV11-3 and TRBJ2-3, with D possibly TRBD1 on 6 matching bases. The CDR3 loop spans 16 amino acids. Germline V gene data show CDR1 as SGHNT and CDR2 as YENEEA. Trimming left V 0 bases short and J 1 base short, with 11 bases between.

The J gene is TRBJ2-7, the V gene TRBV6-4, with 13 bases matching TRBD2. V lost 2 bases and J lost 2; bases outside the gene matches: 15. Germline CDR1 is MRHNA and CDR2 is SNTAGT. This CDR3 has 20 residues. CDR3 bases: TGTGCCAGCAGTGACCCGCGGACTAGCGGGAGTCGGATGGTTACCTACGAGCAGTACTTC. Residues: CASSDPRTSGSRMVTYEQYF.

V is TRBV29-1 and J is TRBJ1-1; 11 bases line up with TRBD1. V lost 7 bases and J lost 4; bases outside the gene matches: 5. The CDR3 is 13 amino acids. CDR1 is SQVTM, CDR2 ANQGSEA, per germline. The CDR3: CSARTGGITEAFF. The DNA for the CDR3 is TGCAGCGCCCGGACAGGGGGCATCACTGAAGCTTTCTTT.

V usage is TRBV4-2 and J usage is TRBJ1-3, with D unresolved. Germline CDR1 and CDR2: LGHNA and YNFKEQ. The CDR3 loop spans 18 amino acids. The ends were cut back, 2 bases at V and 0 bases at J, with 17 bases in the middle. The CDR3 DNA reads as TGTGCCAGCAGCCAATCAGGATCCCGTATGCCCTCTGGAAACACCATATATTTT. Protein: CASSQSGSRMPSGNTIYF.

This chain uses TRBV19 with TRBJ1-4, with D uncertain. V lost 5 bases and J 3 bases, leaving 16 bases between the germline ends. The CDR3 extends over 16 amino acids. Germline V CDR1 and CDR2: LNHDA, SQIVND (reference sequence). For the CDR3, the DNA is TGTGCCAGTAGTTTGGGCCCACGGCCGTCTAATGAAAAACTGTTTTTT. It translates to CASSLGPRPSNEKLFF.

This chain connects TRBV4-2 to TRBJ2-5, with TRBD2 as a possible D gene (6 bases). Germline CDR1 reads LGHNA; CDR2 reads YNFKEQ. Trimming cost V 0 bases and J 5 bases, with 13 bases left between them. The CDR3 length is 15 residues. The CDR3 sequence: CASSQDYGTGETQYF. The CDR3 DNA reads as TGTGCCAGCAGCCAAGATTATGGGACTGGCGAGACCCAGTACTTC.

The rearrangement uses TRBV27 and TRBJ2-3; possible D gene TRBD2, 5 bases. The CDR3 covers 14 residues. V lost 6 bases to trimming and J lost 2 bases, with 12 bases between them. Germline-derived CDR1 and CDR2 are MNHEY and SMNVEV (reference sequence). CDR3 in DNA: TGTGCCAGCAGACTATACGGGAACACAGATACGCAGTATTTT. Its protein product is CASRLYGNTDTQYF.